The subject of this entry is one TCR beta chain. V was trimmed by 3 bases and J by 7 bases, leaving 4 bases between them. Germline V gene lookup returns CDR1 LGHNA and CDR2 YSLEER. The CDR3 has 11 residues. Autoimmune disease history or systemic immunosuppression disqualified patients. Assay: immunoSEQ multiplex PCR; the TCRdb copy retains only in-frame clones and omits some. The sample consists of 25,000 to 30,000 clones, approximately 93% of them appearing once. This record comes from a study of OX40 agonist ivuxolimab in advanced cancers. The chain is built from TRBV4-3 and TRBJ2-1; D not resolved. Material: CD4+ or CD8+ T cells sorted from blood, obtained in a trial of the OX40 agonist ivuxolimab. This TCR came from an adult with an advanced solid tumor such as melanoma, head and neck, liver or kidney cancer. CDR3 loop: CASSQLNEQFF. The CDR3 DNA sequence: TGCGCCAGCAGCCAGCTTAATGAGCAGTTCTTC.